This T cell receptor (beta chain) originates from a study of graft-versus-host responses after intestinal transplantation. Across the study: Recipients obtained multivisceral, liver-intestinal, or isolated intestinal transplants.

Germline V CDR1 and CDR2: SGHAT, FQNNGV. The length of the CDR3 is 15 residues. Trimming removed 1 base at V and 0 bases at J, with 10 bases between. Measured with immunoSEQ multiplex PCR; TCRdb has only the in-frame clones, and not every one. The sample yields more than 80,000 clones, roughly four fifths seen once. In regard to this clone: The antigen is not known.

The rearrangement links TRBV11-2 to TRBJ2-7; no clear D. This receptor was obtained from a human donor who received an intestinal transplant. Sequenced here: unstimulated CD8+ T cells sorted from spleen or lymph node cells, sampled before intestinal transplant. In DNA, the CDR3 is TGTGCCAGCAGCTTAGTCCCCGCGTACTCCTACGAGCAGTACTTC. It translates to CASSLVPAYSYEQYF.